This T cell receptor beta chain was sequenced for a study of blood T cell repertoires in COVID-19. Data came from immunoSEQ multiplex PCR; TCRdb stores just in-frame clones and leaves some out. The table includes just over 300,000 clones, approximately 85% detected once. The CDR3 is 15 residues long. CDR1 and CDR2 (germline): WNHNN, SYGVQD (reference sequence). V was pared by 3 bases and J by 3 bases, with 12 bases between. The sequence came from a man aged 25-45 years who had recovered from COVID-19. The sequenced material came from PBMCs or T cells enriched from blood (not recorded which). The chain links TRBV10-1 to TRBJ2-1, with D possibly being TRBD2 (5 bases). The CDR3 region is CASSDVSGDYNEQFF. The DNA for the CDR3 is TGCGCCAGCAGTGATGTAAGCGGCGACTACAATGAGCAGTTCTTC.